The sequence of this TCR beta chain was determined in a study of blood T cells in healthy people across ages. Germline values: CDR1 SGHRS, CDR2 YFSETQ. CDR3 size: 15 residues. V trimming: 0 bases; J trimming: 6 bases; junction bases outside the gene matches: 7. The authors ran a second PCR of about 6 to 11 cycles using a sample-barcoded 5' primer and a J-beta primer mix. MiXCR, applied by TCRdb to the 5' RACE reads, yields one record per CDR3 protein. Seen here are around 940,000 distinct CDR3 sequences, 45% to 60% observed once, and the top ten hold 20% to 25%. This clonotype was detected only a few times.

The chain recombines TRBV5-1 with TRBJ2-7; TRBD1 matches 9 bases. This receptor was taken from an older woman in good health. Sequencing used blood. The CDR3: CASSLVGTGSGEQYF. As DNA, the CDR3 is TGCGCCAGCAGCTTGGTAGGGACAGGGTCGGGCGAGCAGTACTTC.